This is a list of T cell receptor beta chains from one sample in a study of blood T cell repertoires in COVID-19. Sequenced by immunoSEQ multiplex PCR; TCRdb stores in-frame clones only, minus some. The data hold 150,000 to 200,000 clones, with around 83% observed a single time. The sequenced sample was peripheral blood. The receptors shown here come from a woman in her seventies with COVID-19, enrolled during active disease. The CDR3 runs from the conserved cysteine through the conserved F or W. D genes are given only for firm matches. Rows may omit the clone size; those that give it use once, few, many or a size class.

CDR3 protein,CDR3 DNA,clone size,J gene,D gene,V gene
CASSHREQFF,TGTGCCAGCAGTCACAGGGAGCAGTTCTTC,.,TRBJ2-1,.,TRBV28
CASSETSGRASQYF,TGTGCCAGCAGCGAAACTAGCGGGAGGGCCTCCCAGTACTTC,few,TRBJ2-5,TRBD2,TRBV7-2
CASSFQSADSLTHGYTF,TGTGCCAGCAGCTTCCAGAGCGCGGACAGCCTTACCCATGGCTACACCTTC,.,TRBJ1-2,.,TRBV7-2
CASSPRQAWLGYTF,TGTGCCAGCTCACCACGGCAGGCCTGGCTTGGCTACACCTTC,.,TRBJ1-2,.,TRBV18
CASRRNSGGRSTDTQYF,TGTGCCAGCAGAAGGAATAGCGGCGGTAGGAGCACAGATACGCAGTATTTT,.,TRBJ2-3,.,TRBV2
CATSSRGQSEKLFF,TGTGCCACCAGCAGCCGAGGACAGTCTGAAAAACTGTTTTTT,.,TRBJ1-4,.,TRBV15
CASSTPNSNEQYF,TGTGCCAGCAGCACTCCAAATTCCAACGAGCAGTACTTC,.,TRBJ2-7,.,TRBV5-4
CASSARDKGYDTEAFF,TGTGCCAGCAGTGCCCGGGACAAAGGGTATGACACTGAAGCTTTCTTT,.,TRBJ1-1,.,TRBV6-4
CASSYSGQIYGYTF,TGTGCCAGCAGTTACTCAGGACAGATCTATGGCTACACCTTC,.,TRBJ1-2,.,TRBV6-2/TRBV6-3
CASSQDLSAGGTNNEQFF,TGCGCCAGCAGCCAAGATTTATCGGCGGGTGGGACAAACAATGAGCAGTTCTTC,.,TRBJ2-1,.,TRBV4-3
CASTWDKDYEQYF,TGTGCCAGCACCTGGGACAAGGACTACGAGCAGTACTTC,.,TRBJ2-7,.,TRBV28
CASSFWGPRNTGELFF,TGTGCCAGCAGCTTTTGGGGGCCCCGGAACACCGGGGAGCTGTTTTTT,.,TRBJ2-2,.,TRBV7-6
CATSDFWQGRETQYF,TGTGCCACCAGTGATTTTTGGCAGGGCAGGGAGACCCAGTACTTC,.,TRBJ2-5,.,TRBV24-1
CAWSPSGETQYF,TGTGCCTGGAGCCCTTCCGGGGAGACCCAGTACTTC,.,TRBJ2-5,.,TRBV30
CASSLQLEGNQPQHF,TGTGCCAGCAGTTTACAGCTGGAGGGCAATCAGCCCCAGCATTTT,.,TRBJ1-5,.,TRBV28
CASSQGTGGTLSTDTQYF,TGTGCCAGCAGCCAAGGGACAGGGGGAACACTAAGCACAGATACGCAGTATTTT,.,TRBJ2-3,TRBD1,TRBV14